This TCR beta chain was sequenced for a study of post-analysis software for immune sequencing data. Study findings and constraints: Samples from one preparation batch, clustered by F measure, grouped strongly together. Controls had lower frequencies than patients of about 5 TRBV segments, which included TRBV5-6, TRBV5-1 and TRBV20-1. Controls had significantly higher normalized Chao1 diversity than multiple sclerosis patients.

cDNA libraries of TCR beta carried unique molecular identifiers. Input of about 0.85 to 10 million T cells yielded roughly 530,000 cDNA molecules. One entry per CDR3 protein, called by TCRdb with MiXCR from the PCR reads. In the table there are roughly 540,000 distinct CDR3 sequences, 34% of which are singletons. CDR1 and CDR2 (germline): SGHTA, FQGNSA. Trimming took off 2 bases at V and 4 bases at J, with 14 bases between the two ends. This CDR3 has 15 amino acids. On this clonotype: Its antigen is undetermined.

The chain links TRBV7-2 to TRBJ1-1; possible D gene TRBD1, 5 bases. The origin of this receptor is a girl between 2 and 17 years old with multiple sclerosis. Sequencing was performed on blood. For the CDR3, the DNA is TGTGCCAGCAGCTTAACCCCCTACCAGGGCACTGAAGCTTTCTTT. This encodes CASSLTPYQGTEAFF.